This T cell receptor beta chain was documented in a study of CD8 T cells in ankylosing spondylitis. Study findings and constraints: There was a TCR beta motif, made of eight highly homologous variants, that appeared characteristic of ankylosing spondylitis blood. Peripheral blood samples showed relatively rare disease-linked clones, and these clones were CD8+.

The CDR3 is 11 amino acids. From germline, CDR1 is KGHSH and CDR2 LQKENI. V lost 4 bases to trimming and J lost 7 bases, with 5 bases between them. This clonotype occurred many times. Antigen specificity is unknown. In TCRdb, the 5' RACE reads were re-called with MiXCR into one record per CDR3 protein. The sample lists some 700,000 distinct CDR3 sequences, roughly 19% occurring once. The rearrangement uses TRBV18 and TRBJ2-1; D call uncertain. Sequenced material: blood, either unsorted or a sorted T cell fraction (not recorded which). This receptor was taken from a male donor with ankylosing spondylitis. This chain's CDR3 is CASSRENEQFF. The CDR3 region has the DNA TGTGCCAGCTCACGGGAAAATGAGCAGTTCTTC.